This TCR beta chain was captured in a study of regulatory T cells in long-lasting Graves disease. Time point reported: newly diagnosed GD, antithyroid drugs for less than 3 months. The authors made the TCR library using RNA they extracted from PBMCs. TCR beta libraries were built with iRepertoire HTBI primers and Arm-PCR of CDR3 regions. TCRdb analysed the multiplex PCR reads with MiXCR anew, one entry per CDR3 protein. Altogether 350,000 to 500,000 distinct CDR3 sequences are present, 16% being singletons, with the ten largest covering 23%. Germline V gene data show CDR1 as DFQATT and CDR2 as SNEGSKA (reference sequence). The CDR3 loop spans 16 amino acids. V lost 3 bases, J lost 1 base, and 8 bases stayed unmatched. This clonotype has at least ten counts. These same data were also listed under a study on T cells in Graves' hyperthyroidism and ophthalmopathy.

The receptor comes from a young woman with Graves disease. Sequences were derived from peripheral blood mononuclear cells (PBMCs), sampled at new diagnosis, from a patient treated with antithyroid drugs. This chain uses TRBV20-1 with TRBJ1-1; TRBD1 matches 10 bases. The CDR3 loop reads CSARGTRDRGNTEAFF. DNA for the CDR3: TGCAGTGCTAGGGGGACGAGGGACAGGGGGAACACTGAAGCTTTCTTT.